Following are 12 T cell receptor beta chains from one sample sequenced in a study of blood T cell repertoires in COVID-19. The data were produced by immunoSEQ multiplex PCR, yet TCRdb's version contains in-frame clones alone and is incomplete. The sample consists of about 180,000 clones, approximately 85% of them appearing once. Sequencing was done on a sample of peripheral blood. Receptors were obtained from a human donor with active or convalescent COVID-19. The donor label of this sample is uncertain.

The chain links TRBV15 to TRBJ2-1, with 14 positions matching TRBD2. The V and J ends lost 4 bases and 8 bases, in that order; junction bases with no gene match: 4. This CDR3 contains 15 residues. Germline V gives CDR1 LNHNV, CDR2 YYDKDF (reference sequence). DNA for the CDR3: TGTGCCACCAGCATGACTAGCGGGAGGGCCGATGAGCAGTTCTTC. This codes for CATSMTSGRADEQFF.

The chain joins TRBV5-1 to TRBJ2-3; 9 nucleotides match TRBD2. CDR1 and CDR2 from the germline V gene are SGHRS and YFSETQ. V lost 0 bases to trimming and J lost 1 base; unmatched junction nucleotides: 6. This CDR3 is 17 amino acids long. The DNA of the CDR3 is TGCGCCAGCAGCTTGGCCCGCGGGAGGGTACGCACAGATACGCAGTATTTT. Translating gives CASSLARGRVRTDTQYF.

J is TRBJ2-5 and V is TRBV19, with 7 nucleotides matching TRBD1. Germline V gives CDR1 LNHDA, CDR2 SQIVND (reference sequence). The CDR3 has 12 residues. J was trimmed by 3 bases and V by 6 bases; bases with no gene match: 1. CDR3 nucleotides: TGTGCCAGTAGAGACAGGGAAGAGACCCAGTACTTC. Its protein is CASRDREETQYF.

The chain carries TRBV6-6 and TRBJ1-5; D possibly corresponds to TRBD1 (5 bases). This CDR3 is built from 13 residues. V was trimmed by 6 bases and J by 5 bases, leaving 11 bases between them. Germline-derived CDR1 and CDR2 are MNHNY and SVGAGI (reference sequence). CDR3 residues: CASRGADHQPQHF. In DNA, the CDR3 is TGTGCCAGCAGAGGGGCGGATCATCAGCCCCAGCATTTT.

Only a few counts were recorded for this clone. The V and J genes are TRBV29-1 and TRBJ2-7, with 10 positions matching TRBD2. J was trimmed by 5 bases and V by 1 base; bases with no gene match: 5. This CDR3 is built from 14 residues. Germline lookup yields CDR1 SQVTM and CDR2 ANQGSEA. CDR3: CSVEVAGGGDEQYF. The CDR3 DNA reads TGCAGCGTTGAAGTAGCGGGAGGAGGGGACGAGCAGTACTTC.

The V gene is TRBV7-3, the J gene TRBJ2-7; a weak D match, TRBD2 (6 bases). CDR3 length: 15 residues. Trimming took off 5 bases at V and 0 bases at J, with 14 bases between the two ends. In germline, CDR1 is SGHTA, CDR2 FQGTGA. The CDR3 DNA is TGTGCCAGCAGCCCCGGCGGGGAAAGCTCCTACGAGCAGTACTTC. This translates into CASSPGGESSYEQYF.

The CDR3 DNA reads as TGTGCCAGCAGCCGATCCGGGACAACGCTCACCGGGGAGCTGTTTTTT. The encoded protein is CASSRSGTTLTGELFF. The rearrangement joins TRBV7-7 to TRBJ2-2; maybe TRBD1 (6 bases). V lost 5 bases to trimming and J lost 4 bases, with 17 bases between them. The germline gives CDR1 SSHAT, CDR2 FNYEAQ (reference sequence). The CDR3 extends over 16 amino acids.

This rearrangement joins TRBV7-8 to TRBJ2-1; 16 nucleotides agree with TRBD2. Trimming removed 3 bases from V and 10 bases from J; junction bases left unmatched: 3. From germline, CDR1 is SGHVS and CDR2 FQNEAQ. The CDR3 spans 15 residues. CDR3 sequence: CASSFGTSGRAEQFF. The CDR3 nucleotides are TGTGCCAGCAGCTTCGGGACTAGCGGGAGGGCCGAGCAGTTCTTC.

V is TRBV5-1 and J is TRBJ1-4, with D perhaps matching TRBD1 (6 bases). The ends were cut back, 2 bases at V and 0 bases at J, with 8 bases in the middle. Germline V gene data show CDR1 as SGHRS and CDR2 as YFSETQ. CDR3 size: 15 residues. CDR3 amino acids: CASSLNRATNEKLFF. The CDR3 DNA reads TGCGCCAGCAGCTTAAACAGGGCAACTAATGAAAAACTGTTTTTT. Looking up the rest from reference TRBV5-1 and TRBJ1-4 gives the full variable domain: KAGVTQTPRYLIKTRGQQVTLSCSPISGHRSVSWYQQTPGQGLQFLFEYFSETQRNKGNFPGRFSGRQFSNSRSEMNVSTLELGDSALYLCASSLNRATNEKLFFGSGTQLSVL.

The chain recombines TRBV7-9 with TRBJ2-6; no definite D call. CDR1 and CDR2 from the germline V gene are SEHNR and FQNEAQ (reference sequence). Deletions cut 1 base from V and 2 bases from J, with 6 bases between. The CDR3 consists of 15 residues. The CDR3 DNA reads TGTGCCAGCAGCTTAGAACATCCTGGGGCCAACGTCCTGACTTTC. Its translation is CASSLEHPGANVLTF.

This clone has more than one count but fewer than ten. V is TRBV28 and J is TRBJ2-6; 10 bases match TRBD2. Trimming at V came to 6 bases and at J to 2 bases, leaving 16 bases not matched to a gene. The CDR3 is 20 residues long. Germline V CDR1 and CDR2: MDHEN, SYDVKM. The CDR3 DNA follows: TGTGCCAGCAGGAGGTTCGCCGTAGCGGGGGGCTTGGCTGGGGCCAACGTCCTGACTTTC. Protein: CASRRFAVAGGLAGANVLTF. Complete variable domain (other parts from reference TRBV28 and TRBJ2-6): DVKVTQSSRYLVKRTGEKVFLECVQDMDHENMFWYRQDPGLGLRLIYFSYDVKMKEKGDIPEGYSVSREKKERFSLILESASTNQTSMYLCASRRFAVAGGLAGANVLTFGAGSRLTVL.

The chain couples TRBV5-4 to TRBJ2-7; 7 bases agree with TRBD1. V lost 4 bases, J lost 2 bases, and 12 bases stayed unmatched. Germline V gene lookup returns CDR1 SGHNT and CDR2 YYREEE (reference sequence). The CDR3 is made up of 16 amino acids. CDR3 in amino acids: CASSPRGQMETYEQYF. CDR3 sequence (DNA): TGTGCCAGCAGCCCTCGGGGACAGATGGAGACCTACGAGCAGTACTTC.